This passage covers 10 T cell receptor beta chains from one sample sequenced in a study of CD8+ T cells in alopecia areata. As to treatment: oral pan-JAK inhibitor, 5-10 mg twice daily. Following extraction, RNA underwent reverse transcription to cDNA, which served as the sequencing template. Here immunoSEQ multiplex PCR was the method, and the copy in TCRdb shows in-frame clones only, minus some. The sample yields 150,000 to 200,000 clones, about 60% seen once. This specimen consisted of CD4+ T cells sorted from blood, obtained at week 24, from a patient treated with tofacitinib. All receptors come from a human donor with alopecia areata.

This clone has a single count. This chain uses TRBV29-1 with TRBJ1-1; no definite D call. V lost 7 bases and J lost 6, with 21 bases in between. This CDR3 is 14 amino acids long. The germline V gene encodes CDR1 SQVTM and CDR2 ANQGSEA. The CDR3: CSAAVGSGFSEAFF. In nucleotides, the CDR3 is TGCAGCGCCGCCGTTGGGTCCGGGTTCTCTGAAGCTTTCTTT.

The rearrangement joins TRBV30 to TRBJ1-3; D is unclear. CDR1 and CDR2 (germline): GTSNPN, SVGIG (reference sequence). The V end was cut by 4 bases, the J end by 1 base, with 11 bases between. This CDR3 has 14 amino acids. In DNA form, the CDR3 reads TGTGCCTGGACCCTTTGGGGTTCTGGAAACACCATATATTTT. It yields the protein CAWTLWGSGNTIYF.

The CDR3 DNA reads TGCGCCAGCAGCACCCAGACAGGGCGGGATGGCTACACCTTC. This translates into CASSTQTGRDGYTF. The chain has TRBV5-1 and TRBJ1-2; TRBD1 matches at 7 bases. V lost 4 bases to trimming and J lost 6 bases; unmatched junction nucleotides: 9. Germline V gives CDR1 SGHRS, CDR2 YFSETQ. The length of the CDR3 is 14 residues.

This clone has just a few counts. CDR3 nucleotides: TGCGCCAGCAGCTTGACTACAGGGATGACTGAAGCTTTCTTT. Protein: CASSLTTGMTEAFF. The gene calls are TRBV5-1 and TRBJ1-1; TRBD1 is a possible D gene (6 bases). V was trimmed by 1 base and J by 5 bases, leaving 12 bases between them. This CDR3 comprises 14 residues. CDR1 is SGHRS, CDR2 YFSETQ, per germline.

J is TRBJ1-5 and V is TRBV30, with D unresolved. Trimming removed 0 bases at V and 6 bases at J, with 15 bases between. The CDR3 contains 15 residues. CDR1 and CDR2 from the germline V gene are GTSNPN and SVGIG (reference sequence). CDR3 sequence: CAWSVFSLGAQPQHF. The CDR3 DNA reads as TGTGCCTGGAGTGTATTCTCCCTCGGCGCTCAGCCCCAGCATTTT.

Details on this clone: The junction departs from the called germline gene at one end, perhaps through a read error. The chain is built from TRBV5-1 and TRBJ1-1; tentatively, D is TRBD1 (5 bases). The length of the CDR3 is 12 residues. Germline V gene lookup returns CDR1 SGHRS and CDR2 YFSETQ. For the CDR3, the DNA is TGCGCCAGGGGACGTACGAACACTGAGGCTTTCTTT. This gives the protein CARGRTNTEAFF.

This clone came up a few times. The CDR3 loop reads CASSGTSGLQETQYF. In DNA, the CDR3 is TGTGCCAGCAGCGGGACTAGCGGCCTGCAAGAGACCCAGTACTTC. This rearrangement joins TRBV9 to TRBJ2-5; 10 bases map to TRBD2. This CDR3 has 15 amino acids. The V and J ends lost 3 bases and 2 bases, in that order; junction bases with no gene match: 4. CDR1 is SGDLS and CDR2 is YYNGEE in the germline V gene.

This clone was recorded a few times. Other DNA sequences in this sample translate to the same CDR3. The J gene is TRBJ1-2, the V gene TRBV30, with D possibly TRBD1 on 5 matching bases. The ends were cut back, 0 bases at V and 2 bases at J, with 7 bases in the middle. The CDR3 is 13 amino acids. Germline CDR1 GTSNPN, CDR2 SVGIG (reference sequence). DNA of the CDR3: TGTGCCTGGAGTGTTCGGGGGAACTATGGCTACACCTTC. This gives the protein CAWSVRGNYGYTF. Based on the CDR3 plus reference TRBV30 and TRBJ1-2, the full variable domain is SQTIHQWPATLVQPVGSPLSLECTVEGTSNPNLYWYRQAAGRGLQLLFYSVGIGQISSEVPQNLSASRPQDRQFILSSKKLLLSDSGFYLCAWSVRGNYGYTFGSGTRLTVV.

The chain has TRBV29-1 and TRBJ1-1, with TRBD1 as a possible D gene (6 bases). Germline V gene lookup returns CDR1 SQVTM and CDR2 ANQGSEA. This CDR3 is built from 12 residues. The V end lost 7 bases, the J end lost 1 base, and 10 bases lay between the germline ends. CDR3 amino acids: CSAGTPNTEAFF. CDR3 coding DNA: TGCAGCGCTGGGACACCGAACACTGAAGCTTTCTTT.

This chain uses TRBV4-1 with TRBJ1-2; weak D call: TRBD1 (5 bases). The CDR3 runs to 15 residues. Germline V gene lookup returns CDR1 MGHRA and CDR2 YSYEKL. Trimming removed 0 bases from V and 7 bases from J, with 15 bases in between. This chain's CDR3 is CASSQDPEGALGYTF. The CDR3 DNA is TGCGCCAGCAGCCAAGATCCGGAAGGGGCCCTTGGCTACACCTTC.